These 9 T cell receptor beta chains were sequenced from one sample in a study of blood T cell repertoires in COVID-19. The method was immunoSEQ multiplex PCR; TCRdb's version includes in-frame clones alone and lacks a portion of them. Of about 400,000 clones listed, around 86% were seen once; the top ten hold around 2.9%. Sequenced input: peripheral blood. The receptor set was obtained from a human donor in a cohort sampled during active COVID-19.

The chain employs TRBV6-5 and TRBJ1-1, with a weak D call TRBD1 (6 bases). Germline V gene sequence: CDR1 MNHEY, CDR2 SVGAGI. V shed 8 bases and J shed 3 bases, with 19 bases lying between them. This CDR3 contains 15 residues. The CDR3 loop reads CASGPNRVEDTEAFF. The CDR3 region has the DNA TGTGCCAGCGGGCCCAACAGGGTCGAAGACACTGAAGCTTTCTTT.

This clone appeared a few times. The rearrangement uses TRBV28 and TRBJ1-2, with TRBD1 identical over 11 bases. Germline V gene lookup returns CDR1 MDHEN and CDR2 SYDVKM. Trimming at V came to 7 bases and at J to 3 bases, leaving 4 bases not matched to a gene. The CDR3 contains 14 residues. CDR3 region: CASTRTGGYYGYTF. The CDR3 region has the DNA TGTGCCAGCACACGGACAGGGGGCTACTATGGCTACACCTTC.

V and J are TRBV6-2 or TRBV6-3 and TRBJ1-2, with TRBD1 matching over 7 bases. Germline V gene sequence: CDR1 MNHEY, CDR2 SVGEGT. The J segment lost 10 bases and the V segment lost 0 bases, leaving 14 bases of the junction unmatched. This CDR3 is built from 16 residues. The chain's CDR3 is CASSYSGRYGTADYTF. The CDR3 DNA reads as TGTGCCAGCAGTTACTCAGGACGATACGGGACAGCCGACTACACCTTC.

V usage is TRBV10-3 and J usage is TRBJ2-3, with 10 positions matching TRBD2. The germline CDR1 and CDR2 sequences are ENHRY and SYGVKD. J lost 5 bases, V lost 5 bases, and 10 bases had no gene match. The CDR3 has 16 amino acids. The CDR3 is CAISFSGGQRGDTQYF. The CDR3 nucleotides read TGTGCCATCAGTTTTAGCGGGGGGCAGCGAGGAGATACGCAGTATTTT.

DNA for the CDR3: TGTGCCAGCAGCCAAGATCCACAGGCCCCCCAGCATTTT. This codes for CASSQDPQAPQHF. The rearrangement joins TRBV3-1 (or the pseudogene TRBV3-2) to TRBJ1-5; weak D call: TRBD1 (5 bases). V dropped 0 bases and J dropped 10 bases, with 10 bases sitting between them. Per germline, CDR1 LGHDT and CDR2 YNNKEL (reference sequence). CDR3 length: 13 residues.

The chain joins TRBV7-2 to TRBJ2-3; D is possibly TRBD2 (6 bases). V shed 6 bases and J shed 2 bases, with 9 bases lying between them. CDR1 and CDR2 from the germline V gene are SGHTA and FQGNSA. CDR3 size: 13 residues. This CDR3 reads CASRMDYTDTQYF. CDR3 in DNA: TGTGCCAGCAGAATGGACTACACAGATACGCAGTATTTT.

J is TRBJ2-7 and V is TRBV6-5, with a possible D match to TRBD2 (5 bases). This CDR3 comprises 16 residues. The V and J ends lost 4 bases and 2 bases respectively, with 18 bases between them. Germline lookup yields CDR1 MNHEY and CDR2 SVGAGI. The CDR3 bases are TGTGCCAGCAGTTCCCCCCTTGGACTCCCACCCTACGAGCAGTACTTC. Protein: CASSSPLGLPPYEQYF.

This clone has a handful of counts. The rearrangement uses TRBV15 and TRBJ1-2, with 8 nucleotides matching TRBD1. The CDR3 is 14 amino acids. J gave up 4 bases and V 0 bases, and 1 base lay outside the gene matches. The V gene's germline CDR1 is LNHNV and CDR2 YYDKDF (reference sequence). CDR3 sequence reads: CATSRDDRGYGYTF. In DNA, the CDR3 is TGTGCCACCAGCAGAGATGACAGGGGCTATGGCTACACCTTC.

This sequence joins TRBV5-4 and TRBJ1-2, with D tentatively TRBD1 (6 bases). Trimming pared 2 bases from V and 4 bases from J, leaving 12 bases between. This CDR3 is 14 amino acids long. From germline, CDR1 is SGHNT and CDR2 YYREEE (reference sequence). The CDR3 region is CASSFTPGVYGYTF. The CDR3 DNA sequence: TGTGCCAGCAGCTTTACCCCAGGGGTCTATGGCTACACCTTC.